This T cell receptor (beta chain) was obtained from a study of T-cell reconstitution after alpha-beta-depleted transplantation in children. Trimming removed 4 bases at V and 4 bases at J, with 21 bases between. The CDR3 is 17 residues long. Germline V gives CDR1 SGHRS, CDR2 YFSETQ. TCRbeta library construction was performed incorporating unique molecular identifiers. TCRdb reprocessed the PCR reads with MiXCR, giving one entry per CDR3 protein. The sample holds approximately 420,000 distinct CDR3 sequences, roughly 11% seen once. Sample: PBMCs from the stem cell graft donor, taken from the stem cell graft. The chain uses TRBV5-1 and TRBJ2-1; possibly TRBD1 or TRBD2 for D (5 bases each). This TCR came from a human donor who donated a stem cell graft to a child with acute myeloid leukemia. Here the CDR3 reads CASSGTGRASWYNEQFF. The CDR3 nucleotides read TGCGCCAGCAGCGGGACCGGTAGGGCCTCTTGGTACAATGAGCAGTTCTTC.